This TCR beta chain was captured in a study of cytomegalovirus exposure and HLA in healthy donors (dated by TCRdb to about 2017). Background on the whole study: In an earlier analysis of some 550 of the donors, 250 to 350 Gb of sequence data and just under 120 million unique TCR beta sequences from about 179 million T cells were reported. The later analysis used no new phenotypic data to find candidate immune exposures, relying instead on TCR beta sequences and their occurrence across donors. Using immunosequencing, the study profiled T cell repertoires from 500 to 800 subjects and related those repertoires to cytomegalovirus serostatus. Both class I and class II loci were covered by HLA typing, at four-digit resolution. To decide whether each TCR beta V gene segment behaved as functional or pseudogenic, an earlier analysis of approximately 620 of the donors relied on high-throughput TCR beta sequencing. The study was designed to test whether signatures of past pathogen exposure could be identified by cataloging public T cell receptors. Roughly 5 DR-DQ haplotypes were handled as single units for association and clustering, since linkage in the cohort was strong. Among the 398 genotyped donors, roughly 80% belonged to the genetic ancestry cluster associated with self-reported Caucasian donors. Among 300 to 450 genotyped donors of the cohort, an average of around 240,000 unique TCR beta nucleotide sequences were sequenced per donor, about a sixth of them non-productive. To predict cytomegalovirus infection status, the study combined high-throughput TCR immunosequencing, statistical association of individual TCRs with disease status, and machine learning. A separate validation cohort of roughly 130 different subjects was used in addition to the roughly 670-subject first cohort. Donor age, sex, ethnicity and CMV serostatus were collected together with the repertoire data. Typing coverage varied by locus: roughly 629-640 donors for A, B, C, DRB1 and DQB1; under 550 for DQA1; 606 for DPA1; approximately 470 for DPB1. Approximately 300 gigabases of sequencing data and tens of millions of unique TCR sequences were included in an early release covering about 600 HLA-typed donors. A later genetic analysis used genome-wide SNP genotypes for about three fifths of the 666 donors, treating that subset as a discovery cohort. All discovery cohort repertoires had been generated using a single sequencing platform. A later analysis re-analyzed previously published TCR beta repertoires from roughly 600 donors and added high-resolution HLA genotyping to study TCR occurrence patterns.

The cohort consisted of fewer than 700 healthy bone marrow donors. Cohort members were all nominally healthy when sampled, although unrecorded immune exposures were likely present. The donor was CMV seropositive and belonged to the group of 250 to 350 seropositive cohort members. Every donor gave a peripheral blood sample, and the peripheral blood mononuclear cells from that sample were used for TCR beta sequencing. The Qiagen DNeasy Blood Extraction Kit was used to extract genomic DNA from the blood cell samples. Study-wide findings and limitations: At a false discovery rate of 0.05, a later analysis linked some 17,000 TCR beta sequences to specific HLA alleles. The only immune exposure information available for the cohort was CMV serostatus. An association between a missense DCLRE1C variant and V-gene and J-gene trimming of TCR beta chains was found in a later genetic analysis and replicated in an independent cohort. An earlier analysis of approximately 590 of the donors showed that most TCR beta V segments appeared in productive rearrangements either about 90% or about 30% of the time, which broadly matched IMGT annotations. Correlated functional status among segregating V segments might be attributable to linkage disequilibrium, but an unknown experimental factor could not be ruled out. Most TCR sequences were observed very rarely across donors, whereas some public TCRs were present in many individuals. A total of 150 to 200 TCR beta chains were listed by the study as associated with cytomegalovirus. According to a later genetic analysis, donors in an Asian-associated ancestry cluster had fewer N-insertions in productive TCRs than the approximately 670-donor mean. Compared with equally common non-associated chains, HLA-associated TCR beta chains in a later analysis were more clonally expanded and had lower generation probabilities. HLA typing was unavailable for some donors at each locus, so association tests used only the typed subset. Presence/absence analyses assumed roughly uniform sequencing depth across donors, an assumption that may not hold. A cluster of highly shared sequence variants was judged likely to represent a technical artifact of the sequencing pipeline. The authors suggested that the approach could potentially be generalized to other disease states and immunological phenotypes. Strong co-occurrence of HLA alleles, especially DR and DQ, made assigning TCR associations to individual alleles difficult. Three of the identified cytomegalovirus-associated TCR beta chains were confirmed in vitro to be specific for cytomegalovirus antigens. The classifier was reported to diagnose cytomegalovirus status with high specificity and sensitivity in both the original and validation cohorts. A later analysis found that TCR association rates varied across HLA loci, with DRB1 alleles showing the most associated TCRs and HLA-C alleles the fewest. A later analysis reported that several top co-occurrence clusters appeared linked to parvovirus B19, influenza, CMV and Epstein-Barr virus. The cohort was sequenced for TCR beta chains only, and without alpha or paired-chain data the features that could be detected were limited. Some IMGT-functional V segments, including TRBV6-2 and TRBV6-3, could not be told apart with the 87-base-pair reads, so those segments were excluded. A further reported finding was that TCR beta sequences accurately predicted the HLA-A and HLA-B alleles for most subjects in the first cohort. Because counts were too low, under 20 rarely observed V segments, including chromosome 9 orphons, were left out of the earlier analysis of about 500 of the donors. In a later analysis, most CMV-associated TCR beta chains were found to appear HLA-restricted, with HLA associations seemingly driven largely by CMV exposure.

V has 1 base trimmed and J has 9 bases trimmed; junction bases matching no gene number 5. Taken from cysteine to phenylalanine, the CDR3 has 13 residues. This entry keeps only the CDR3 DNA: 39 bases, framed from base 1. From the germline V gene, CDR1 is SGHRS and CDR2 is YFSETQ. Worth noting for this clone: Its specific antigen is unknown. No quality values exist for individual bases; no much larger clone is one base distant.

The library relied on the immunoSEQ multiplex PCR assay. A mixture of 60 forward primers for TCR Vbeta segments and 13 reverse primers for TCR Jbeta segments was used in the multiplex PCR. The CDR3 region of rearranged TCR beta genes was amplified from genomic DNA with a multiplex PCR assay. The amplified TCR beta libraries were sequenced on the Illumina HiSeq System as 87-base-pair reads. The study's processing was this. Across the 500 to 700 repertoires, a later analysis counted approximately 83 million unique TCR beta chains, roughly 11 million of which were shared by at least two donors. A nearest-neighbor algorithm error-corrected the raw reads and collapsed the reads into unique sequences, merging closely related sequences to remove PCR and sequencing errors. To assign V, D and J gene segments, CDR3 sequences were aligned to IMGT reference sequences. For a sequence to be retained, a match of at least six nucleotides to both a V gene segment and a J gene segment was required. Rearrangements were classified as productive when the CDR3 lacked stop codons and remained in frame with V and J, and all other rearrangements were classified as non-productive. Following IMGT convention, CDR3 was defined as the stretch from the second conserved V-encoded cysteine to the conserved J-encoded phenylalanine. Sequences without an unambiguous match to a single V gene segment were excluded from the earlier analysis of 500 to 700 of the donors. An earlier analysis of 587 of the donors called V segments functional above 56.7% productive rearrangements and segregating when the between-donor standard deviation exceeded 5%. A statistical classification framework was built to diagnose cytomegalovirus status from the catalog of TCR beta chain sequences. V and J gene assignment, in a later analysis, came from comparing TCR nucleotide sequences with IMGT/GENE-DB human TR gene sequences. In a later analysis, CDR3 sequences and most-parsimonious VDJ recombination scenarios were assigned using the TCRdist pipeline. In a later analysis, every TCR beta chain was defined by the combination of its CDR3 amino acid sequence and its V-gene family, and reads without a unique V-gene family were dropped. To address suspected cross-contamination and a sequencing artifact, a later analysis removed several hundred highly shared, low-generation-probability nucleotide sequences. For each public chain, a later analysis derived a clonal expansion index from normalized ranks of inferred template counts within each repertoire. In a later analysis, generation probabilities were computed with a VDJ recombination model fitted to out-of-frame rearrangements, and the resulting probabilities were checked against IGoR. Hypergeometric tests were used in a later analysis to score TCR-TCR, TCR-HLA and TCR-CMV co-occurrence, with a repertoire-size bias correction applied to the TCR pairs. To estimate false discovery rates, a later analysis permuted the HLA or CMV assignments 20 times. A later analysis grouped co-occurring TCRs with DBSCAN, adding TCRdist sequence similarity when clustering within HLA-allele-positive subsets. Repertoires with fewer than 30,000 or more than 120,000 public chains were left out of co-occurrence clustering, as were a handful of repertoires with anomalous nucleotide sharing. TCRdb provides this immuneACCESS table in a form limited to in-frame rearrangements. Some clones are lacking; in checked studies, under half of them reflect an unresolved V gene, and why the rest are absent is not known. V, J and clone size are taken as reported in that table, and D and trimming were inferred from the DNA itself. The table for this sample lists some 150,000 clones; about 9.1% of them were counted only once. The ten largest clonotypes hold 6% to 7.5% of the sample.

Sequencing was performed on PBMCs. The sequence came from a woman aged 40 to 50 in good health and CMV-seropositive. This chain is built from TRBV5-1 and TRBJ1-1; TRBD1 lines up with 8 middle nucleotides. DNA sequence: TGCGCCAGCAGCTTGAACCGGGACAGGAAAGCTTTCTTT. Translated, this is CASSLNRDRKAFF.